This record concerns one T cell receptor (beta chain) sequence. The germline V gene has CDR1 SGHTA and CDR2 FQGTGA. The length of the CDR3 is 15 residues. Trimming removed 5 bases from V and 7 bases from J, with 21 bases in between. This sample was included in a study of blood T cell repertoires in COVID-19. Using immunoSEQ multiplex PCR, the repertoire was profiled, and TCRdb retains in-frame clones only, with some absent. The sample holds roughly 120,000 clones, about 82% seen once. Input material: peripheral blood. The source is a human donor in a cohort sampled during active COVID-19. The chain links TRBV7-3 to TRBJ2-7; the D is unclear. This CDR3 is CASSPSPQVPREQYF. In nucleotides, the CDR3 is TGTGCCAGCAGCCCATCTCCTCAGGTCCCCAGGGAGCAGTACTTC.